One sample yielded the 24 T cell receptor beta chains listed below, sequenced in a study of T cells after yellow fever vaccination. One entry per CDR3 protein, called by TCRdb with MiXCR from the 5' RACE reads. The repertoire holds just over 300,000 distinct CDR3 sequences, with roughly 4% as singletons. Here the sequenced sample was PBMCs, taken on the day of the yellow fever booster vaccination. These receptors originate from a young man who received the YFV17D yellow fever vaccine.

The chain recombines TRBV5-4 with TRBJ2-1; D gene ambiguous. Germline V gene lookup returns CDR1 SGHNT and CDR2 YYREEE (reference sequence). The CDR3 is 13 residues long. Trimming removed 1 base at V and 6 bases at J, with 8 bases between. The CDR3 DNA follows: TGTGCCAGCAGCTTGAGGTTGACCAATGAGCAGTTCTTC. Translation: CASSLRLTNEQFF.

This clonotype was seen ten or more times. The gene calls are TRBV7-2 and TRBJ2-1; D not resolved. Trimming stripped 7 bases from V and 3 bases from J, with 19 bases between. CDR1 is SGHTA, CDR2 FQGNSA, per germline. The CDR3 has 16 amino acids. In DNA, the CDR3 is TGTGCCAGCACCCAAACCGTGGTAACTCTCTACAATGAGCAGTTCTTC. It yields the protein CASTQTVVTLYNEQFF.

This clonotype appeared many times. The chain is built from TRBV18 and TRBJ1-2, with 9 bases identical to TRBD1. Germline V lookup: CDR1 KGHSH, CDR2 LQKENI. The CDR3 length is 14 residues. V lost 3 bases, J lost 6 bases, and 5 bases stayed unmatched. CDR3 loop: CASSPGQGSDGYTF. DNA for the CDR3: TGTGCCAGCTCACCGGGACAGGGATCGGATGGCTACACCTTC.

This clonotype was found many times. One end of the junction fails to match germline, which may point to a read error. The chain recombines TRBV10-3 with TRBJ1-1; D gene unclear. CDR1 and CDR2 (germline): ENHRY, SYGVKD. CDR3 length: 11 amino acids. For the CDR3, the DNA is TGTGCCATCAGGGAGTCAGCTGAAGCTTTCTTT. Translation gives CAIRESAEAFF.

Only a few counts were recorded for this clonotype. The chain recombines TRBV20-1 with TRBJ1-6; D remains ambiguous. With 6 bases removed from V and 5 bases from J, the gap between germline ends came to 17 bases. The germline gives CDR1 DFQATT, CDR2 SNEGSKA (reference sequence). The CDR3 totals 15 residues. CDR3 nucleotides: TGCAGTGCCCGGCAGGTGAACCTTAATAATTCACCCCTCCACTTT. Its protein product is CSARQVNLNNSPLHF.

This clonotype was found many times. The rearrangement uses TRBV6-2 or TRBV6-3 and TRBJ2-3; perhaps TRBD2 as D (5 bases). This CDR3 is 11 amino acids long. With 6 bases removed from V and 7 bases from J, the gap between germline ends came to 8 bases. The germline gives CDR1 MNHEY, CDR2 SVGEGT. The CDR3 DNA sequence: TGTGCCAGCAGCGAGGGTTATACGCAGTATTTT. Protein sequence: CASSEGYTQYF.

The sample holds many counts of this clonotype. The chain has TRBV5-6 and TRBJ2-7; D remains unclear. The CDR3 runs to 13 residues. CDR1 and CDR2 from the germline V gene are SGHDT and YYEEEE. Trimming stripped 4 bases from V and 3 bases from J, with 11 bases between. Written as DNA, the CDR3 is TGTGCCAGCAGCCGGCGACTCATCTACGAGCAGTACGTC. Protein product: CASSRRLIYEQYV.

Ten or more counts support this clonotype. The V call is TRBV9, the J call TRBJ2-7, with 14 bases aligning to TRBD2. The CDR3 runs 18 residues. Germline values: CDR1 SGDLS, CDR2 YYNGEE. V dropped 4 bases and J dropped 2; count of bases not matched to a gene: 11. CDR3 in DNA: TGTGCCAGCAGCCCAAAGGGACTAGCGGGGGAGATCACCTACGAGCAGTACGTC. Its translation: CASSPKGLAGEITYEQYV.

This clonotype was recorded a few times. The chain joins TRBV4-3 to TRBJ1-1, with a possible D match to TRBD1 (6 bases). Per germline, CDR1 LGHNA and CDR2 YSLEER. This CDR3 is built from 15 residues. Trimming pared 4 bases from V and 3 bases from J, leaving 15 bases between. The chain's CDR3 is CASSPRQVQDTEAFF. CDR3 nucleotide sequence: TGCGCCAGCAGCCCCCGACAGGTCCAAGACACTGAAGCTTTCTTT.

This clonotype was counted many times. J is TRBJ1-2 and V is TRBV9; weak D call: TRBD1 (5 bases). The germline V gene encodes CDR1 SGDLS and CDR2 YYNGEE. CDR3 size: 13 residues. V was trimmed by 7 bases and J by 7 bases, leaving 17 bases between them. The chain's CDR3 is CASEAFEGSGYTF. Here the CDR3 DNA reads TGTGCCAGCGAGGCGTTTGAGGGGTCTGGCTACACCTTC.

This clonotype was counted at least ten times. The chain combines TRBV5-1 with TRBJ1-5, with TRBD1 identical over 8 bases. Germline loops: CDR1 SGHRS, CDR2 YFSETQ. The CDR3 contains 15 residues. J lost 6 bases, V lost 3 bases, and 8 bases had no gene match. The CDR3 reads CASSWTGKLGQPQHF. The CDR3 DNA is TGCGCCAGCAGCTGGACAGGGAAACTTGGTCAGCCCCAGCATTTT.

This clonotype was recorded many times. This CDR3 reads CASTGGIRTETQYF. The CDR3 nucleotides read TGTGCCAGTACCGGGGGGATTCGTACGGAGACCCAGTACTTC. The rearrangement links TRBV6-5 to TRBJ2-5; 7 bases fit TRBD2. Per the germline V gene, CDR1 is MNHEY and CDR2 is SVGAGI. CDR3 size: 14 residues. V lost 9 bases and J lost 5; bases outside the gene matches: 12.

This clonotype showed up many times. As DNA, the CDR3 is TGTGCCAGCAGCTTAGATGGGGGACTATTGGGAGATACGCAGTATTTT. Translation: CASSLDGGLLGDTQYF. The chain carries TRBV7-2 and TRBJ2-3; 7 bases map to TRBD2. J gave up 5 bases and V 1 base, and 9 bases lay outside the gene matches. The germline CDR1 and CDR2 sequences are SGHTA and FQGNSA. The CDR3 covers 16 residues.

The table lists this clonotype with many counts. The gene calls are TRBV4-2 and TRBJ2-5; tentatively, D is TRBD1 (6 bases). Trimming took off 1 base at V and 2 bases at J, with 20 bases between the two ends. The CDR3 runs 18 residues. Germline V gives CDR1 LGHNA, CDR2 YNFKEQ. The CDR3 coding sequence is TGTGCCAGCAGCCAAGGCCAGACAGTAGGGGGTTTTCAAGAGACCCAGTACTTC. Translation gives CASSQGQTVGGFQETQYF.

The chain recombines TRBV2 with TRBJ2-6; maybe TRBD1 (6 bases). CDR1 and CDR2 from the germline V gene are SNHLY and FYNNEI. The V gene lost 5 bases and the J gene lost 2 bases, with 10 bases spanning the gap. The CDR3 covers 15 residues. CDR3 coding DNA: TGTGCCAGCAGTCGTTCAGGGGCTGGGGCCAACGTCCTGACTTTC. Protein product: CASSRSGAGANVLTF.

This sequence joins TRBV7-8 and TRBJ1-5, with 9 bases matching TRBD1. Germline trimming cut 1 base from V and 6 bases from J; bases unmatched to any gene: 7. Germline loops: CDR1 SGHVS, CDR2 FQNEAQ. This CDR3 is built from 16 residues. The CDR3 sequence is CASSLGRQGGSQPQHF. CDR3 in DNA: TGTGCCAGCAGCTTAGGACGACAGGGGGGGAGTCAGCCCCAGCATTTT.

This clonotype showed up many times. The chain recombines TRBV7-9 with TRBJ2-1; D call uncertain. Looked up from germline, CDR1 is SEHNR and CDR2 is FQNEAQ (reference sequence). The germline V and J ends were trimmed by 3 bases and 7 bases, with 10 bases remaining between them. There are 13 residues in the CDR3. The CDR3 coding sequence is TGTGCCAGCAGCTTCAGACGGTCAAATGAGCAGTTCTTC. This gives the protein CASSFRRSNEQFF.

V usage is TRBV5-1 and J usage is TRBJ2-6; TRBD1 might be the D (6 bases). V dropped 0 bases and J dropped 2 bases, with 12 bases sitting between them. The length of the CDR3 is 17 residues. CDR1 is SGHRS and CDR2 is YFSETQ in the germline V gene. The CDR3 DNA is TGCGCCAGCAGCTTGGTCAGGGGCGCCCCTGGGGCCAACGTCCTGACTTTC. It encodes CASSLVRGAPGANVLTF.

This clonotype was picked up many times. The chain couples TRBV2 to TRBJ1-4; TRBD1 is a possible D gene (6 bases). The ends were cut back, 8 bases at V and 5 bases at J, with 24 bases in the middle. Looked up from germline, CDR1 is SNHLY and CDR2 is FYNNEI. The CDR3 spans 17 residues. The CDR3 nucleotides are TGTGCCAGCCGGGGACCAACTTTGAGGGGGAAAAATGAAAAACTGTTTTTT. It specifies CASRGPTLRGKNEKLFF.

This clonotype was detected ten times or more. The chain links TRBV20-1 to TRBJ2-1; TRBD1 or TRBD2 may be the D gene (5 bases each). This CDR3 region has 16 residues. From germline, CDR1 is DFQATT and CDR2 SNEGSKA (reference sequence). Here the CDR3 reads CSAWGFGVGVNNEQFF. The CDR3 region has the DNA TGCAGCGCATGGGGGTTTGGGGTCGGGGTTAACAATGAGCAGTTCTTC.

This clonotype was counted between two and nine times. The J gene is TRBJ1-1, the V gene TRBV29-1; weak D call: TRBD1 (6 bases). The V gene lost 1 base and the J gene lost 0 bases, with 9 bases spanning the gap. The CDR3 sequence is 14 residues long. From germline, CDR1 is SQVTM and CDR2 ANQGSEA. The CDR3 nucleotides are TGCAGCGTTGAAGTCGGGGGCATGAACACTGAAGCTTTCTTT. It codes for CSVEVGGMNTEAFF.

This clonotype was seen ten or more times. This chain uses TRBV5-1 with TRBJ2-3; D is possibly TRBD1 (6 bases). CDR3 length: 17 residues. V was trimmed by 4 bases and J by 0 bases, leaving 18 bases between them. Germline lookup yields CDR1 SGHRS and CDR2 YFSETQ. The CDR3 here is CASSPWGRTSSTDTQYF. The CDR3 nucleotides are TGCGCCAGCAGCCCCTGGGGGCGAACCTCTAGCACAGATACGCAGTATTTT.

This clonotype was seen repeatedly, ten times or more. This chain links TRBV19 with TRBJ1-4; 7 bases are a match to TRBD1. The CDR3 sequence is 15 residues long. CDR1 LNHDA and CDR2 SQIVND come from the germline V gene (reference sequence). The V segment lost 5 bases and the J segment 0 bases; nucleotides outside the gene matches: 3. The DNA for the CDR3 is TGTGCCAGTAGTCTCGGGACAGCAACTAATGAAAAACTGTTTTTT. Translating gives CASSLGTATNEKLFF.

CDR3 loop: CSVRPGGKGYTF. The CDR3 nucleotides are TGCAGTGTGCGGCCCGGAGGGAAGGGCTACACCTTC. This chain links TRBV20-1 with TRBJ1-2; no clear D gene. The V gene lost 7 bases and the J gene lost 8 bases, with 17 bases spanning the gap. Germline V gene sequence: CDR1 DFQATT, CDR2 SNEGSKA (reference sequence). This CDR3 has 12 amino acids.